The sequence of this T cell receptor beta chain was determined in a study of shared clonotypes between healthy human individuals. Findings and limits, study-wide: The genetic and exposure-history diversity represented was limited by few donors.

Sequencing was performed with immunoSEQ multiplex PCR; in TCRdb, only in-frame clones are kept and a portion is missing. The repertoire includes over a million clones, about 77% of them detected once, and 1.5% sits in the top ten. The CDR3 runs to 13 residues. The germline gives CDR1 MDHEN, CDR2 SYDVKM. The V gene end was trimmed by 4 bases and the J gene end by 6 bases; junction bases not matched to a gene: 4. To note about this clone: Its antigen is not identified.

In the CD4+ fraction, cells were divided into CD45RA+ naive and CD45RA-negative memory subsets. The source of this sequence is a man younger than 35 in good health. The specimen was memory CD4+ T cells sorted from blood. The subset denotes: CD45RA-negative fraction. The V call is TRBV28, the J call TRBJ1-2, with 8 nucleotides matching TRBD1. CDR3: CASSSPDRDGYTF. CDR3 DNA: TGTGCCAGCAGTTCCCCGGACAGGGATGGCTACACCTTC.